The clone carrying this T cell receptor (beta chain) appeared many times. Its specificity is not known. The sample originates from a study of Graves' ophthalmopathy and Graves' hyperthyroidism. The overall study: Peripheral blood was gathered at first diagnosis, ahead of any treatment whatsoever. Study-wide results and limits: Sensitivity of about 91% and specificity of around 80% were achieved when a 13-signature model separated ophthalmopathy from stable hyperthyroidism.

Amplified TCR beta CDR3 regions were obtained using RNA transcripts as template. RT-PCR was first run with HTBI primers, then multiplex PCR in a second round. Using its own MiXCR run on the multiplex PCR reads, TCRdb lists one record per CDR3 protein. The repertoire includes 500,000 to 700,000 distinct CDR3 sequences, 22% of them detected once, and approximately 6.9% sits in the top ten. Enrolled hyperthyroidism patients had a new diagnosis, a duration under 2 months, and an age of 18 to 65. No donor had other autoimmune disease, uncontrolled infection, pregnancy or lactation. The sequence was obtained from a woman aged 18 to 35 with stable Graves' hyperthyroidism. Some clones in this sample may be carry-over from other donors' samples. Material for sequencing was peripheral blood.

The CDR3 is CSVEERRGLAFF. CDR3 nucleotides: TGCAGCGTTGAAGAGAGGAGGGGTTTGGCTTTCTTT. The chain links TRBV29-1 to TRBJ1-1; a possible D gene is TRBD1 (5 bases). Between the trimmed V and J ends, which lost 0 bases and 11 bases, there was a span of 13 bases. There are 12 residues in the CDR3. In germline, CDR1 is SQVTM, CDR2 ANQGSEA. The full variable domain, rest sourced from reference TRBV29-1 and TRBJ1-1, is SAVISQKPSRDICQRGTSLTIQCQVDSQVTMMFWYRQQPGQSLTLIATANQGSEATYESGFVIDKFPISRPNLTFSTLTVSNMSPEDSSIYLCSVEERRGLAFFGQGTRLTVV.